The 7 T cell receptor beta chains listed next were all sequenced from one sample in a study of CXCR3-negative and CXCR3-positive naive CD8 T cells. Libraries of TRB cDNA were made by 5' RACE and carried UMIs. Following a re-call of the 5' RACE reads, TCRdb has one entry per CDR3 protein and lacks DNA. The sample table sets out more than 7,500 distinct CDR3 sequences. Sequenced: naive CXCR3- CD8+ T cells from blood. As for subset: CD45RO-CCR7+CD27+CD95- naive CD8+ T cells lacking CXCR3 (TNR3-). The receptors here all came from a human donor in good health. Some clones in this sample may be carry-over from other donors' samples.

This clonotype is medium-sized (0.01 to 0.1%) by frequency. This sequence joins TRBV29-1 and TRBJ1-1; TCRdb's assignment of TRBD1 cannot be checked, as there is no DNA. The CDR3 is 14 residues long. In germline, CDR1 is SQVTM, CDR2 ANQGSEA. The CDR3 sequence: CSVGITDRGTEAFF.

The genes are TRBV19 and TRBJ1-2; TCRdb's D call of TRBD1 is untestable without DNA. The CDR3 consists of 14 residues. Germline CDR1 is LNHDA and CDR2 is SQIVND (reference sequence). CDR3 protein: CASSSRGKSYGYTF.

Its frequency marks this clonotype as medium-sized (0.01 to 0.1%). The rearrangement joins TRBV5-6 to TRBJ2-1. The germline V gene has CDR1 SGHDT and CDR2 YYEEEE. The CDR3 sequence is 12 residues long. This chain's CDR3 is CASSWGKGSQFF. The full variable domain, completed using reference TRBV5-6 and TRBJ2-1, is DAGVTQSPTHLIKTRGQQVTLRCSPKSGHDTVSWYQQALGQGPQFIFQYYEEEERQRGNFPDRFSGHQFPNYSSELNVNALLLGDSALYLCASSWGKGSQFFGPGTRLTVL.

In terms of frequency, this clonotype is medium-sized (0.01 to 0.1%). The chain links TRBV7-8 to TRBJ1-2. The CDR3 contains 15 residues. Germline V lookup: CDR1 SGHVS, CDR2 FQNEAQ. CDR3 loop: CASSQTLALNYGYTF.

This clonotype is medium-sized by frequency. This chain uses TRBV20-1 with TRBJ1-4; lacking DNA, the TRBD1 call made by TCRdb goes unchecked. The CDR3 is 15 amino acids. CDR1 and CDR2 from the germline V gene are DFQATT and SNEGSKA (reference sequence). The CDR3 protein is CSARFPGQGVEKLFF.

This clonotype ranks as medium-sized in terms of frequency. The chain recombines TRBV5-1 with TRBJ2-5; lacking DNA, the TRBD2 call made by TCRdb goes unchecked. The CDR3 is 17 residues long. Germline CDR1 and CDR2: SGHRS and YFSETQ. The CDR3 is CASSLSETSGLQETQYF.

The CDR3 here is CASSQENYYTGELFF. This chain links TRBV14 with TRBJ2-2. This CDR3 spans 15 amino acids. From germline, CDR1 is SGHDN and CDR2 FVKESK.